This T cell receptor beta chain was recovered during a study of T cell changes during pregnancy in multiple sclerosis. This clone was seen a single time. Method: immunoSEQ multiplex PCR; TCRdb's copy keeps in-frame clones and lacks some. The table lists roughly 100,000 clones, about 90% of them singletons. The CDR3 totals 13 residues. V was pared by 4 bases and J by 1 base, with 5 bases between. The V gene's germline CDR1 is SGDLS and CDR2 YYNGEE. V is TRBV9 and J is TRBJ2-2; D is unresolved. The origin of this receptor is a female donor with multiple sclerosis, enrolled in a pregnancy study. The sample was peripheral blood, taken after pregnancy. The CDR3 DNA reads TGTGCCAGCAGCTCCGGGAACACCGGGGAGCTGTTTTTT. It encodes CASSSGNTGELFF.